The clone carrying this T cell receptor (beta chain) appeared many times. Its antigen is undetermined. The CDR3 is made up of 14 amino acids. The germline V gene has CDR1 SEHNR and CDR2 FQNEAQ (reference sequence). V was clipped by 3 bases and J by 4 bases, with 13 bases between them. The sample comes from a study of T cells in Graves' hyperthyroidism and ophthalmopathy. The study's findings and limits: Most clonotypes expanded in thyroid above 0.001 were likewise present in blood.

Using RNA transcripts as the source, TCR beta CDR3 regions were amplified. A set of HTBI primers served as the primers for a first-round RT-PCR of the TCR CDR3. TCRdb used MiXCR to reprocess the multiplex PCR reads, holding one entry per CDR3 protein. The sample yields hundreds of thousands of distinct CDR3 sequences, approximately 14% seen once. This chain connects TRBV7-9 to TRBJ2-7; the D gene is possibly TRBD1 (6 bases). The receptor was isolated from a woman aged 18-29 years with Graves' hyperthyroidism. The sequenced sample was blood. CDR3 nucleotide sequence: TGTGCCAGCAGCTTTACCGGGACACAATACGAGCAGTACTTC. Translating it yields CASSFTGTQYEQYF.